Listed below are T cell receptor beta chains from one sample, sequenced in a study of blood T cell repertoires in COVID-19. TCRdb's table, derived via immunoSEQ multiplex PCR, lists solely in-frame clones and lacks some. Of 45,000 to 70,000 clones listed, around 76% are singletons. The sequenced sample consisted of peripheral blood. Source of these receptors: a woman aged 55-69 years with acute or convalescent COVID-19. CDR3s include the opening cysteine and the closing phenylalanine or tryptophan. The order of the fields is CDR3 protein, V gene.

CATERNLTGLPETQYF | TRBV24-1
CASSQSRLAGTEAFF | TRBV23-1
CASSFRTADGYTF | TRBV5-6
CATSRDRVNYGYTF | TRBV15
CASSPLPGQAISGYTF | TRBV4-1
CATRGTNYGYTF | TRBV2
CASSPQARGLNTEAFF | TRBV18
CAWSKADSSLSSSYNSPLHF | TRBV30
CSVEDLYGYTF | TRBV29-1
CASSQDPWTGGNEKLFF | TRBV4-3
CATSRVNPDYGYTF | TRBV15
CASSPTPSYGYTF | TRBV11-2
CASSSNRGRHEQFF | TRBV11-2
CASSQRITGELFF | TRBV6-5
CASSLVDSFFGQYF | TRBV5-6
CASSTSGSTDTQYF | TRBV9
CAISYDTGANVLTF | TRBV10-3
CASSLEIYSPLHF | TRBV7-2
CASSSLGTGLNTEAFF | TRBV7-9
CASAEWLSSTDTQYF | TRBV2
CASSMGTGLYEQYF | TRBV19
CASSDLGDGGGGETQYF | TRBV2
CASSRSGTGRSTEAFF | TRBV7-6
CASSSTGRSYGYGYTF | TRBV7-9
CASSSTTTGPTGELFF | TRBV7-9
CASSMGLAYEQYF | TRBV19
CASSRQGVTDTQYF | TRBV5-6